The clone carrying this T cell receptor beta chain occurred once. Its antigen is currently unknown. The CDR3 totals 15 residues. V was shortened by 3 bases and J by 2 bases, with 11 bases between the two germline ends. Germline CDR1 and CDR2: SGHRS and YFSETQ. This entry comes from a study of T cells in tuberculosis. Study as a whole: T cells were selected with CD1B tetramers loaded with glucose monomycolate.

The study, taken as a whole, reports: A GMM-specific repertoire classifier reached approximately 90% accuracy, AUROC under 0.95.

The table came from immunoSEQ multiplex PCR; TCRdb's copy has only in-frame clones and leaves some out. Seen here are tens of thousands of clones, about 95% observed once, and the top ten hold 9.4%. The sample was PBMCs. V is TRBV5-1 and J is TRBJ2-2; maybe TRBD2 (5 bases). This TCR came from a donor aged 10 to 29 with latent tuberculosis or without tuberculosis infection. The CDR3 DNA sequence: TGCGCCAGCAGCTCCCTAGCTCCAAACACCGGGGAGCTGTTTTTT. Its protein product is CASSSLAPNTGELFF.